These T cell receptor beta chains were read from a single sample in a study of neurological immune-mediated disorders. TCRdb redid the calling of the 5' RACE reads with MiXCR, one entry per CDR3 protein. The repertoire has 60,000 to 85,000 distinct CDR3 sequences, less than 5.5% of them found once; the top ten carry less than 8%. Sequenced material: PBMCs. These receptor sequences come from a man aged 18 to 29 with multiple sclerosis. CDR3s include the opening cysteine and the closing phenylalanine or tryptophan. Each record gives: clone size, D gene, V gene, J gene, CDR3 DNA, CDR3 protein. The D gene is left open where the match is weak. Clone size, where shown, is once, few, many, or a class for clones that have expanded.

>many|TRBD2|TRBV20-1|TRBJ2-2
TGCAGTGCTAGAAGGCGGGGGGTAGAAACCGGGGAGCTGTTTTTT
CSARRRGVETGELFF
>many|.|TRBV28|TRBJ2-7
TGTGCCAGCAGTTTTGTTATCGCGGGCACCACCTACGAGCAGTACTTC
CASSFVIAGTTYEQYF
>many|.|TRBV20-1|TRBJ2-2
TGCAGTGCTGCAGGTCGGGGGTTGGGCACCGGGGAGCTGTTTTTT
CSAAGRGLGTGELFF
>.|.|TRBV27|TRBJ1-1
TGTGCCAGCAGCTCTCCCACGACAGGGAACACTGAAGCTTTCTTT
CASSSPTTGNTEAFF
>many|TRBD1|TRBV28|TRBJ2-1
TGTGCCAGCAGGAGCGGACAGGCATGGGATGAGCAGTTCTTC
CASRSGQAWDEQFF
>many|.|TRBV29-1|TRBJ2-7
TGCAGCGTTGAATTTCCGGGACCAAGCTACTCCTACGAGCAGTACTTC
CSVEFPGPSYSYEQYF
>many|TRBD2|TRBV25-1|TRBJ2-7
TGTGCCAGCAGTCCCGGGGGGAATACGTACGAGCAGTACTTC
CASSPGGNTYEQYF
>many|TRBD1|TRBV28|TRBJ2-7
TGTGCCAGCAGAGAATCCAGGGGGACCAGCTACGAGCAGTACTTC
CASRESRGTSYEQYF
>many|TRBD2|TRBV7-2|TRBJ2-7
TGTGCCAGCAGCTTAGTGTTCGGACTAGCGGTTCCCTACGAGCAGTACTTC
CASSLVFGLAVPYEQYF
>many|TRBD1|TRBV7-9|TRBJ1-5
TGTGCCAGCAGCTCGGGACAGGGAAGTCAGCCCCAGCATTTT
CASSSGQGSQPQHF
>many|.|TRBV2|TRBJ1-5
TGTGCCAGCAGTGAATTCGTGCGGGGGAAGGCTAACAATCAGCCCCAGCATTTT
CASSEFVRGKANNQPQHF
>many|.|TRBV5-1|TRBJ1-6
TGCGCCAGCAGCTCTAATCAGGGGCCCCTCCACTTT
CASSSNQGPLHF
>many|TRBD2|TRBV20-1|TRBJ2-3
TGCAGTGCCACACGGGACTACTACACAGATACGCAGTATTTT
CSATRDYYTDTQYF
>many|.|TRBV5-1|TRBJ2-5
TGCGCCAGCAGCCGGGGGCACCGGGAGACCCAGTACTTC
CASSRGHRETQYF
>.|.|TRBV20-1|TRBJ1-5
TGCAGTGCTAGCCTCAGGGATGGCAATCAGCCCCAGAATTTT
CSASLRDGNQPQNF
>.|.|TRBV27|TRBJ2-7
TGTGCCAGCAGACTGGTGGCAGGGTCAACTCGCGAGCAGTACTTC
CASRLVAGSTREQYF
>many|TRBD2|TRBV28|TRBJ2-3
TGTGCCAGCAGTTTATTCATCCCGACTAGCGGGAGGGCAGATACGCAGTATTTT
CASSLFIPTSGRADTQYF
>few|.|TRBV18|TRBJ2-1
TGTGCCAGCTCACCCGACACCTCCTACAATGAGCAGTTCTTC
CASSPDTSYNEQFF
>.|.|TRBV6-2/TRBV6-3|TRBJ1-5
TGTGCCAGCAGAGACAGGACGGCGCCCCAGAATTTT
CASRDRTAPQNF
>many|TRBD1|TRBV20-1|TRBJ1-5
TGCAGTGCTAGAGAACAGGGGTTTCAGCATCAGCCCCAGCATTTT
CSAREQGFQHQPQHF
>many|.|TRBV20-1|TRBJ1-2
TGCAGTGCTAGAGATGGGGGGGGCAGCTATGGCTACACCTTC
CSARDGGGSYGYTF
>many|.|TRBV5-6|TRBJ2-6
TGTGCCAGCAGCTTCGCGGACCTACGCTCTGGGGCCAACGTCCTGACTTTC
CASSFADLRSGANVLTF
>many|TRBD2|TRBV6-4|TRBJ2-1
TGTGCCAGCAGCGATGGGACTAGCGGGGGGGCAAATGAGCAGTTCTTC
CASSDGTSGGANEQFF
>many|TRBD1|TRBV6-2/TRBV6-3|TRBJ1-5
TGTGCCAGCCGGTTTGACAAGCGGGACAGGGGGCGCGGAAATCAGCCCCAGCATTTT
CASRFDKRDRGRGNQPQHF
>many|.|TRBV12-3/TRBV12-4|TRBJ2-1
TGTGCCAGCAGTTTACAGGGGGGGCTAAGAAACAATGAGCAGTTCTTC
CASSLQGGLRNNEQFF
>many|.|TRBV12-3/TRBV12-4|TRBJ2-7
TGTGCCAGCAGTTTCAGTCCCTCCTACGAGCAGTACTTC
CASSFSPSYEQYF
>many|TRBD1|TRBV5-6|TRBJ2-7
TGTGCCAGCAGCCTCGACAGGGCGTGGAACGAGCAGTACTTC
CASSLDRAWNEQYF
>many|TRBD2|TRBV5-1|TRBJ2-3
TGCGCCAGCAGCTTCTATGGGAGGGCCGTCACAGATACGCAGTATTTT
CASSFYGRAVTDTQYF
>many|.|TRBV7-2|TRBJ2-3
TGTGCCAGCAGCTTAGGGACAGATACGCAGTATTTT
CASSLGTDTQYF
>many|TRBD1|TRBV10-3|TRBJ1-1
TGTGCCATCAGTAGGACAGGGGACGACACTGAAGCTTTCTTT
CAISRTGDDTEAFF
>.|TRBD2|TRBV20-1|TRBJ2-5
TGCAGTGCTAGAGAGTGGCTAGCGGGACGCCAAGAGACCCAGTACTTC
CSAREWLAGRQETQYF
>many|.|TRBV5-1|TRBJ2-3
TGCGCCAGCAGCGACCCCCCCACAGATACGCAGTATTTT
CASSDPPTDTQYF
>many|TRBD2|TRBV20-1|TRBJ2-7
TGCAGTGCTAGAGAGGGTAGCGGGAGCCAGGAGCAGTACTTC
CSAREGSGSQEQYF
>many|.|TRBV6-5|TRBJ1-6
TGTGCCAGCAGTTACAGTGGACCTCTATCTAATTCACCCCTCAACTTT
CASSYSGPLSNSPLNF
>many|TRBD2|TRBV7-2|TRBJ2-3
TGTGCCAGCACCGGACTAGCGGGGGGTACGCAGTATTTT
CASTGLAGGTQYF
>many|.|TRBV12-3/TRBV12-4|TRBJ2-2
TGTGCCAGCGGCACCGGGGAGCTGTTTTTT
CASGTGELFF
>many|TRBD2|TRBV20-1|TRBJ2-1
TGCAGTGCTAGAGATCTGACTAGCGGGAGCAATGAGCAGTTCTTC
CSARDLTSGSNEQFF
>many|.|TRBV10-3|TRBJ1-1
TGTGCCATCAGTGAGCACAGGGCCTCGGGCACTGAAGCTTTCTTT
CAISEHRASGTEAFF
>few|.|TRBV19|TRBJ1-2
TGTGCCAGTAGTATAGGACTCCTGAACTATGGCTACACCTTC
CASSIGLLNYGYTF
>many|.|TRBV20-1|TRBJ1-1
TGCAGTGCCCACTCGGGGGCGCGGGTCACTGAAGCTTTCTTT
CSAHSGARVTEAFF
>many|TRBD2|TRBV20-1|TRBJ2-2
TGCAGTGCTAGACCTCACTCGAAGCGGGGCACCGGGGAGCTGTTTTTT
CSARPHSKRGTGELFF
>many|TRBD1|TRBV7-2|TRBJ2-7
TGTGCCAGCAGCTTGTCACAGGGGAGCTCCTACGAGCAGTACTTC
CASSLSQGSSYEQYF
>many|.|TRBV20-1|TRBJ2-1
TGCAGTGCTAGAGGGGGTATGTACAATGAGCAGTTCTTC
CSARGGMYNEQFF
>many|TRBD2|TRBV7-2|TRBJ2-3
TGTGCCAGCAGCTTAGGTTTCCTAGCGGCAAGCACAGATACGCAGTATTTT
CASSLGFLAASTDTQYF
>many|TRBD2|TRBV5-1|TRBJ2-7
TGCGCCAGCAGCTTGGTGGCTAGCGGGAGCGACGAGCAGTACTTC
CASSLVASGSDEQYF
>many|.|TRBV12-3/TRBV12-4|TRBJ2-7
TGTGCCAGCAGTTTCGCGGCCTTGGGCCCCTACGAGCAGTACTTC
CASSFAALGPYEQYF
>medium-sized|.|TRBV4-3|TRBJ1-3
TGCGCCAGCAGCCAAAACTGGGAAAGGGACGTCCCGGACACCATATATTTT
CASSQNWERDVPDTIYF
>.|.|TRBV21-1|TRBJ1-5
TGTGCCAGCAGCACCCGACAGGGGTGCAATCAGCCCCAGCATTTT
CASSTRQGCNQPQHF
>many|TRBD1|TRBV20-1|TRBJ1-1
TGCAGTGCTAGGGCTTTGGGACAGGGGAACACTGAAGCTTTCTTT
CSARALGQGNTEAFF
>many|.|TRBV29-1|TRBJ2-7
TGCAGCACCCGAGGGGGGGTGGACTCCTACGAGCAGTACTTC
CSTRGGVDSYEQYF
>many|.|TRBV11-2|TRBJ1-1
TGTGCCAGCAGCATCGGTCAAAACACTGAAGCTTTCTTT
CASSIGQNTEAFF